This TCR beta chain came from a study of CD8 T cells in Susac syndrome. The V end lost 1 base, the J end lost 4 bases, and 7 bases lay between the germline ends. Germline V CDR1 and CDR2: SGHTA, FQGNSA. CDR3 size: 13 residues. With random hexamers, reverse transcription was performed on about 0.5 to 1 ug of RNA. TCRdb independently ran MiXCR on the immunoSEQ multiplex PCR reads; one entry per CDR3 protein. The table shows some 180,000 distinct CDR3 sequences, with about 95% occurring only once. The clonotype originates from a human donor in good health. The chain joins TRBV7-2 to TRBJ1-1; TRBD1 might be the D (5 bases). Source material: CD4+ T cells from PBMCs. CDR3 in amino acids: CASSLGGVTEAFF. The CDR3 coding sequence is TGTGCCAGCAGCTTAGGAGGGGTCACTGAAGCTTTCTTT.